This entry features one T cell receptor beta chain sequence. Its antigen is undetermined. The sample belongs to a study of STAT5B mutations in CD4+ large granular lymphocyte leukemia. Assay: immunoSEQ multiplex PCR; the TCRdb copy retains only in-frame clones and omits some. The sample records fewer than 35,000 clones, less than 80% being singletons. Study conclusions and caveats: Higher CD4+ than CD8+ T-LGLL clonality might reflect small sample size.

The source material was CD4+ T cells from blood buffy coats. This TCR was recovered from a human donor in good health.

Here the CDR3 reads CASRRTSGSNEQFF. CDR3 nucleotides: TGTGCCAGCAGGCGAACTAGCGGGAGTAATGAGCAGTTCTTC. V and J are TRBV6-6 and TRBJ2-1; 11 bases line up with TRBD2. Germline-derived CDR1 and CDR2 are MNHNY and SVGAGI (reference sequence). This CDR3 has 14 amino acids. V gave up 6 bases and J gave up 7 bases; unmatched junction bases: 5.